The 16 T cell receptor beta chains below all came from one sample that was sequenced in a study of blood T cell repertoires in COVID-19. This table comes from immunoSEQ multiplex PCR, and its TCRdb copy is limited to in-frame clones, with some not included. Found here are 50,000 to 55,000 clones, 80% to 90% of them singletons; the top ten hold 4%. Sequenced: peripheral blood. These receptors all stem from a man between 50 and 59 years old with acute or convalescent COVID-19.

This chain links TRBV10-1 with TRBJ1-1; TRBD1 matches at 7 bases. V lost 6 bases, J lost 1 base, and 2 bases stayed unmatched. Germline V lookup: CDR1 WNHNN, CDR2 SYGVQD (reference sequence). The CDR3 contains 13 residues. The CDR3 spells CASRRGRNTEAFF. In DNA form, the CDR3 reads TGCGCCAGCAGGAGGGGGCGGAACACTGAAGCTTTCTTT.

The chain employs TRBV11-3 and TRBJ2-5; D might be TRBD2 (6 bases). The V gene lost 5 bases and the J gene lost 2 bases, with 12 bases spanning the gap. Germline V lookup: CDR1 SGHNT, CDR2 YENEEA. The CDR3 extends over 14 amino acids. CDR3 loop: CASSQRAPQETQYF. CDR3 coding DNA: TGTGCCAGCAGCCAGCGGGCACCACAAGAGACCCAGTACTTC.

The chain recombines TRBV11-3 with TRBJ2-7, with TRBD1 identical over 9 bases. The CDR3 has 16 amino acids. Germline trimming cut 5 bases from V and 3 bases from J; bases unmatched to any gene: 11. Germline V gene lookup returns CDR1 SGHNT and CDR2 YENEEA. CDR3 sequence: CASSGPGQGLHYEQYF. The CDR3 DNA sequence: TGTGCCAGCAGCGGACCGGGACAGGGCCTACACTACGAGCAGTACTTC.

The rearrangement links TRBV6-5 to TRBJ2-7, with D possibly TRBD2 on 7 matching bases. Trimming removed 7 bases at V and 0 bases at J, with 13 bases between. Germline CDR1 reads MNHEY; CDR2 reads SVGAGI. The CDR3 extends over 14 amino acids. In DNA, the CDR3 is TGTGCCAGCACCGAAGGGGGGGCCTCCTACGAGCAGTACTTC. Translation: CASTEGGASYEQYF.

This chain joins TRBV11-2 and TRBJ2-1, with TRBD2 identical over 10 bases. J lost 12 bases, V lost 2 bases, and 13 bases had no gene match. Germline CDR1 reads SGHAT; CDR2 reads FQNNGV. This CDR3 comprises 16 residues. The CDR3 region is CASSLMTAGGSLGQFF. The CDR3 coding sequence is TGTGCCAGCAGCTTAATGACAGCGGGAGGGAGCTTGGGGCAGTTCTTC.

This clone was picked up a small number of times. The V gene is TRBV5-6, the J gene TRBJ2-6; a weak D match, TRBD1 (6 bases). The V gene's germline CDR1 is SGHDT and CDR2 YYEEEE. V was shortened by 3 bases and J by 6 bases, with 13 bases between the two germline ends. The CDR3 is made up of 15 amino acids. CDR3 loop: CASSSGVGVANVLTF. CDR3 bases: TGTGCCAGCAGCTCAGGGGTTGGGGTGGCCAACGTCCTGACTTTC.

This clone was counted a single time. The chain links TRBV15 to TRBJ1-1; 7 bases align to TRBD1. V lost 6 bases, J lost 0 bases, and 7 bases stayed unmatched. The CDR3 is 15 residues long. Germline CDR1 reads LNHNV; CDR2 reads YYDKDF (reference sequence). Here the CDR3 reads CATRMGQLVNTEAFF. In DNA form, the CDR3 reads TGTGCCACCAGGATGGGACAGCTGGTGAACACTGAAGCTTTCTTT.

The chain is built from TRBV10-1 and TRBJ2-3, with TRBD2 identical over 10 bases. CDR3 length: 17 amino acids. Germline V gives CDR1 WNHNN, CDR2 SYGVQD (reference sequence). V was pared by 0 bases and J by 6 bases, with 9 bases of the junction left unmatched. The CDR3 region is CASSESTPSGSGDTQYF. The CDR3 coding sequence is TGCGCCAGCAGTGAGTCGACGCCTAGCGGGAGCGGGGATACGCAGTATTTT.

Only one count was recorded for this clone. The chain is built from TRBV30 and TRBJ1-6; D is uncertain. The CDR3 spans 14 residues. Germline lookup yields CDR1 GTSNPN and CDR2 SVGIG (reference sequence). The V end lost 1 base, the J end lost 4 bases, and 8 bases lay between the germline ends. The CDR3 sequence: CAWSDRGYNSPLHF. Here the CDR3 DNA reads TGTGCCTGGAGTGATCGGGGTTATAATTCACCCCTCCACTTT.

The gene calls are TRBV7-8 and TRBJ1-2, with 9 bases fitting TRBD1. V was pared by 5 bases and J by 8 bases, with 9 bases of the junction left unmatched. Per germline, CDR1 SGHVS and CDR2 FQNEAQ. The CDR3 has 14 amino acids. The CDR3 region is CASSPRTGGNGYTF. DNA of the CDR3: TGTGCCAGCAGCCCCCGCACAGGGGGCAACGGCTACACCTTC.

The table lists this clone with a few counts. This chain links TRBV21-1 with TRBJ1-2; the DNA was not compared with TRBD1, the D call given in the table. TRBV21-1 is listed as a pseudogene. The CDR3 extends over 16 amino acids. In nucleotides, the CDR3 is TGTGCCAGCAGCAAAGCGCGGGACAGGGGACCCTATGGCTACACCTTC. Its translation is CASSKARDRGPYGYTF.

The chain couples TRBV19 to TRBJ1-6; D call uncertain. The germline gives CDR1 LNHDA, CDR2 SQIVND (reference sequence). The germline V and J ends were trimmed by 8 bases and 7 bases, with 12 bases remaining between them. The CDR3 runs to 13 residues. CDR3 in amino acids: CASGSDGNSPLHF. The CDR3 DNA is TGTGCCAGTGGGAGCGACGGGAATTCACCCCTCCACTTT.

This chain uses TRBV5-1 with TRBJ2-7, with a weak D call TRBD1 (6 bases). Germline V CDR1 and CDR2: SGHRS, YFSETQ. This CDR3 has 17 residues. Trimming cost V 0 bases and J 0 bases, with 16 bases left between them. The CDR3, as DNA: TGCGCCAGCAGCTTGGTTGCAGAAGGACAGCTCTCCTACGAGCAGTACTTC. Translating gives CASSLVAEGQLSYEQYF.

The chain has TRBV15 and TRBJ2-1, with a possible D match to TRBD2 (6 bases). CDR3 length equals 19 residues. CDR1 is LNHNV, CDR2 YYDKDF, per germline (reference sequence). Between the trimmed V and J ends, which lost 3 bases and 4 bases, there was a span of 25 bases. CDR3: CATSSRLGLTETQYNEQFF. CDR3 coding DNA: TGTGCCACCAGCAGTAGATTGGGACTGACGGAGACCCAATACAATGAGCAGTTCTTC.

V is TRBV3-1 (or the pseudogene TRBV3-2) and J is TRBJ1-1, with D perhaps matching TRBD1 (5 bases). Germline CDR1 and CDR2: LGHDT and YNNKEL (reference sequence). V was clipped by 4 bases and J by 5 bases, with 11 bases between them. The CDR3 covers 13 residues. DNA of the CDR3: TGTGCCAGCAGCCTCCAGGGTGATACTGAAGCTTTCTTT. Translating it yields CASSLQGDTEAFF.

This clone was detected only once. The chain links TRBV27 to TRBJ2-7; 7 bases map to TRBD1. CDR1 is MNHEY, CDR2 SMNVEV, per germline (reference sequence). The CDR3 totals 17 residues. V lost 6 bases to trimming and J lost 2 bases; unmatched junction nucleotides: 16. The CDR3 DNA reads TGTGCCAGCAGCCCCTGGGGCTACCGGGACAGCCCCTACGAGCAGTACTTC. It encodes CASSPWGYRDSPYEQYF.